These T cell receptor beta chains were read from a single sample in a study of blood T cell repertoires in COVID-19. Assay used: immunoSEQ multiplex PCR; TCRdb lists only in-frame clones, some missing. Of about 400,000 clones detected, about 85% appear once; the ten largest clones hold roughly 1.9%. The sample taken for sequencing was PBMCs or T cells enriched from blood (not recorded which). These receptor sequences come from a woman in her late teens or twenties with acute COVID-19. Each CDR3 is given with its conserved first and last residue. The order of the fields is clone size, V gene, D gene, J gene, CDR3 DNA, CDR3 protein. D genes are given only for firm matches. Clone size, where shown, is once, few, many, or a class for clones that have expanded.

once	TRBV3-1/TRBV3-2	TRBD1	TRBJ2-7	TGTGCCAGCAGTCCCCGGGACAGCCTCCTTAACTACGAGCAGTACTTC	CASSPRDSLLNYEQYF
NA	TRBV15	NA	TRBJ2-3	TGTGCCACCAGCAGGGTGGTGAAGCGCCCTAGCACAGATACGCAGTATTTT	CATSRVVKRPSTDTQYF
NA	TRBV9	NA	TRBJ1-6	TGTGCCAGCAGCGTTCGGGAAAGCTCCTATAATTCACCCCTCCACTTT	CASSVRESSYNSPLHF
once	TRBV5-1	NA	TRBJ2-1	TGCGCCAGCAGACACAGGACTATCAACACCTACAATGAGCAGTTCTTC	CASRHRTINTYNEQFF
NA	TRBV15	TRBD2	TRBJ2-3	TGTGCCACCAGCAGAGATTCTCTAGGAGGGAGGGCCACAGATACGCAGTATTTT	CATSRDSLGGRATDTQYF
NA	TRBV7-8	NA	TRBJ2-5	TGTGCCAGCAGCATCGGAGGCCTAGAGACCCAGTACTTC	CASSIGGLETQYF
NA	TRBV27	NA	TRBJ2-7	TGTGCCAGCAGTTTATCCCGGGACTACGAGCAGTACTTC	CASSLSRDYEQYF
NA	TRBV7-2	NA	TRBJ2-7	TGTGCCAGCAGCTTAGTCGAAGGGGCAGGCTACGAGCAGTACTTC	CASSLVEGAGYEQYF
NA	TRBV19	NA	TRBJ1-1	TGTGCCAGTATTTCCGGGACAGAAGCTTTCTTT	CASISGTEAFF
few	TRBV7-8	NA	TRBJ2-3	TGTGCCAGCAGCCCAGGGACAGATACGCAGTATTTT	CASSPGTDTQYF
few	TRBV11-2	NA	TRBJ1-2	TGTGCCAGCAGCGCAGCGTGGCTCTATGGCTACACCTTC	CASSAAWLYGYTF
NA	TRBV5-1	TRBD2	TRBJ2-1	TGCGCCAGCAGCTTGTCTAGCGGGAGTTTTAATGAGCAGTTCTTC	CASSLSSGSFNEQFF
NA	TRBV5-5	NA	TRBJ2-5	TGTGCCAGCAGCTTGCGCGGAGAAGAGACCCAGTACTTC	CASSLRGEETQYF
NA	TRBV4-3	NA	TRBJ2-7	TGCGCCAGCAGCCCAACGGGGGTCTCCTACGAGCAGTACTTC	CASSPTGVSYEQYF
NA	TRBV5-8	TRBD1	TRBJ1-5	TGTGCCAGCAGCAAGGACAGGGGTCAGCCCCAGCATTTT	CASSKDRGQPQHF
NA	TRBV7-2	TRBD1	TRBJ1-5	TGTGCCAGCAGCTTACGGACAGGCCAGGAGCCCCAGCATTTT	CASSLRTGQEPQHF
NA	TRBV7-9	NA	TRBJ1-2	TGTGCCAGCAGCTTTGAGCACAGGGACTATGGCTACACCTTC	CASSFEHRDYGYTF
NA	TRBV29-1	TRBD2	TRBJ2-7	TGCAGCGTTAGCGGGAGGCTTCAGGAGCAGTACTTC	CSVSGRLQEQYF
once	TRBV10-1	TRBD2	TRBJ2-1	TGCGCCAGCAGTGAGTCGGGGACTAGCGGCGGCAATTTCCCCGATGAGCAGTTCTTC	CASSESGTSGGNFPDEQFF
NA	TRBV12-5	NA	TRBJ2-7	TGTGCTAGTGGCCCATCGAGCTACGAGCAGTACTTC	CASGPSSYEQYF
NA	TRBV9	NA	TRBJ2-2	TGTGCCAGCAGCGTATCTCCCCAGACAGGCGGAAAGTCCGGGGAGCTGTTTTTT	CASSVSPQTGGKSGELFF
NA	TRBV7-3	NA	TRBJ1-1	TGTGCCAGCAGCTTACCCCCTTGGATCGACTCCCCCGACCAGAACACTGAAGCTTTCTTT	CASSLPPWIDSPDQNTEAFF
NA	TRBV19	NA	TRBJ1-5	TGTGCCAGTAGGGGCGTTAGCAATCAGCCCCAGCATTTT	CASRGVSNQPQHF
NA	TRBV30	NA	TRBJ2-7	TGTGCCTGGGGGCAGGGGTACGAGCAGTACTTC	CAWGQGYEQYF
few	TRBV30	NA	TRBJ2-1	TGTGCCTGGAGTGTACTCGATGAGCAGTTCTTC	CAWSVLDEQFF
NA	TRBV5-1	NA	TRBJ1-4	TGCGCCAGCTCCCCGGGGACAACTAATGAAAAACTGTTTTTT	CASSPGTTNEKLFF
NA	TRBV7-3	NA	TRBJ2-5	TGTGCCAGCAGCGCTACTAGCCTGGAGACCCAGTACTTC	CASSATSLETQYF
NA	TRBV14	TRBD1	TRBJ1-1	TGTGCCAGCAGCCAAGGCCTGGACAGGGCCGTGGCTGAAGCTTTCTTT	CASSQGLDRAVAEAFF
NA	TRBV9	TRBD1	TRBJ1-1	TGTGCCAGCAGCGTGGGGGACAGGGGGCCCGAAGCTTTCTTT	CASSVGDRGPEAFF
NA	TRBV10-1	NA	TRBJ1-1	TGCGCCAGTAGCCAAGCCTTAAACACTGAAGCTTTCTTT	CASSQALNTEAFF
NA	TRBV12-5	NA	TRBJ2-7	TGTGCTAGTGGACTTCGGCCGACAGCCAGCTCCTACGAGCAGTACTTC	CASGLRPTASSYEQYF
once	TRBV30	TRBD2	TRBJ2-3	TGTGCCTCCTTCGGGACTAGCGGGAGGAGTACGCAGTATTTT	CASFGTSGRSTQYF
NA	TRBV19	TRBD1	TRBJ1-1	TGTGCCAGTAGTATGGGGACAGGGGGCTTGGTCACTGAAGCTTTCTTT	CASSMGTGGLVTEAFF
once	TRBV19	NA	TRBJ2-1	TGTGCCAGTAGTATAGTACGCACCAGCTCCTACAATGAGCAGTTCTTC	CASSIVRTSSYNEQFF
NA	TRBV10-2	TRBD2	TRBJ2-3	TGCGCCAGCAGTGAGTCTCGCGGGAGGACCGATACGCAGTATTTT	CASSESRGRTDTQYF
NA	TRBV29-1	TRBD2	TRBJ2-1	TGCAGCGGGGCCGGACTAGCGGGTCCCTCAGAGCAGTTCTTC	CSGAGLAGPSEQFF
NA	TRBV21-1	NA	TRBJ2-3	TGTGCCAGCAGCACCCGACTAGCGGGGGGGCGCACAGATACGCAGTATTTT	CASSTRLAGGRTDTQYF
NA	TRBV3-1/TRBV3-2	NA	TRBJ1-4	TGTGCCAGCAGCCAAGAGGGGCAGGAAAAACTGTTTTTT	CASSQEGQEKLFF
once	TRBV6-5	NA	TRBJ2-3	TGTGCCAGCCCGGCTCCGGGGGATACGCAGTATTTT	CASPAPGDTQYF
NA	TRBV18	TRBD1	TRBJ2-3	TGTGCCAGCTCACCATCGAGACAGGGGGCTGGAGATACGCAGTATTTT	CASSPSRQGAGDTQYF